This TCR beta chain was documented in a study of shared clonotypes between healthy human individuals. At the level of the study: Three CD4 naive, three CD4 memory, two CD8 naive and one CD8 memory plate were used per donor.

At the deep level, the assay was run. Study processing details: As immunoSEQ supplied junction-only sequences (without quality scores), filtering differed. Clones were read by immunoSEQ multiplex PCR, and TCRdb kept only the in-frame ones, dropping some. V and J calls and clone size follow that table, whereas D and trimming were derived from the DNA. This table has millions of clones, 85% to 95% appearing once. CDR1 MNHEY and CDR2 SMNVEV come from the germline V gene (reference sequence). There are 12 residues in the CDR3. V was trimmed by 8 bases and J by 6 bases, leaving 11 bases between them. Naive-designated CD8 cells lacked CD45RO, were positively enriched for CCR7, and omitted terminally differentiated effector memory CD45RA+ cells. Those who donated were healthy HIV-negative adults, with no recent acute infections or vaccinations reported.

This chain joins TRBV27 and TRBJ1-5; TRBD1 is a possible D gene (5 bases). The origin of this receptor is a young man in good health. Some clones in this sample may be carry-over from other donors' samples. Input material: naive CD8+ T cells from PBMCs. The CDR3 sequence: CASGLQGQPQHF. The CDR3 bases are TGTGCCAGCGGCCTTCAGGGTCAGCCCCAGCATTTT.